This TCR beta chain derives from a study of blood T cell repertoires in COVID-19. About the study: PBMCs, B-cell-depleted T cells, or T cells were the source of the cDNA or gDNA that made up the material.

Seattle participants joined during active infection and were tracked over time. Original analysis: Estimation of nucleated cell counts was performed using reference gene primer amplification. The protocol was immunoSEQ multiplex PCR, while the TCRdb copy is restricted to in-frame clones and leaves out a portion. V, J and clone size are those of that table, while D and trimming were read from the DNA. The sample lists 130,000 to 150,000 clones, 75% to 90% occurring once. The CDR3 runs 17 residues. The germline CDR1 and CDR2 sequences are SGHTA and FQGNSA. With 2 bases clipped from V and 0 bases from J, the junction kept 8 bases outside the gene matches.

The rearrangement uses TRBV7-2 and TRBJ2-7; 9 bases agree with TRBD2. Material: peripheral blood. The TCR originated in a man between 18 and 29 years old with COVID-19, enrolled during active disease. The CDR3 region is CASSLSHRLAASYEQYF. The CDR3 nucleotides read TGTGCCAGCAGCTTATCCCACCGACTAGCGGCCTCCTACGAGCAGTACTTC.